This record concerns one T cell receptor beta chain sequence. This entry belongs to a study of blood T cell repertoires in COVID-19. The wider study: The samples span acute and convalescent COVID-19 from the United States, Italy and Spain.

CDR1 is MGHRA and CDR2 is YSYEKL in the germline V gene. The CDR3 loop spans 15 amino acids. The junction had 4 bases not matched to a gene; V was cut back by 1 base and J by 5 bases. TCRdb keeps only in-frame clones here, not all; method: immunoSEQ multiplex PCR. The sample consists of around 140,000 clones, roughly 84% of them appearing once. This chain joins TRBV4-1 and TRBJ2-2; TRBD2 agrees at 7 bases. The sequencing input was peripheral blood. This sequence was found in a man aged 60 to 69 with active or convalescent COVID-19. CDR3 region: CASSQVGGVTGELFF. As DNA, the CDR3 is TGCGCCAGCAGCCAAGTTGGGGGGGTTACCGGGGAGCTGTTTTTT.